The next 14 T cell receptor beta chains were all read from a single sample in a study of blood T cell repertoires in COVID-19. Assay used: immunoSEQ multiplex PCR; TCRdb lists only in-frame clones, some missing. The table lists about 270,000 clones, roughly 79% of them singletons. Sequenced sample: peripheral blood. These receptors were collected from a woman aged 55 to 70 with active or convalescent COVID-19.

The chain recombines TRBV5-1 with TRBJ2-1; 11 bases match TRBD1. The CDR3 has 13 residues. The trim removed 9 bases at V and 8 bases at J, leaving 7 bases unmatched. Per germline, CDR1 SGHRS and CDR2 YFSETQ. The CDR3 spells CATHPGQGDEQFF. The CDR3 DNA is TGCGCCACCCACCCGGGACAGGGGGATGAGCAGTTCTTC.

This chain uses TRBV25-1 with TRBJ1-6; 7 bases map to TRBD1. Germline V CDR1 and CDR2: MGHDK, SYGVNS. This CDR3 comprises 16 residues. J gave up 7 bases and V 3 bases, and 9 bases lay outside the gene matches. CDR3 coding DNA: TGTGCCAGCAGTGACACCACAGGGGAGAGGAATTCACCCCTCCACTTT. Translating gives CASSDTTGERNSPLHF.

This clone was seen just once. The chain uses TRBV4-1 and TRBJ2-1; possible D gene TRBD2, 7 bases. The CDR3 runs to 18 residues. Per the germline V gene, CDR1 is MGHRA and CDR2 is YSYEKL. The V end lost 1 base, the J end lost 6 bases, and 22 bases lay between the germline ends. CDR3: CASSQGRARGANSNEQFF. CDR3 DNA: TGCGCCAGCAGCCAAGGGAGGGCACGGGGGGCTAATAGCAATGAGCAGTTCTTC.

The rearrangement joins TRBV3-1 (or the pseudogene TRBV3-2) to TRBJ1-6; D perhaps matches TRBD1 (5 bases). Trimming pared 4 bases from V and 10 bases from J, leaving 17 bases between. This CDR3 has 15 amino acids. Germline V lookup: CDR1 LGHDT, CDR2 YNNKEL (reference sequence). CDR3: CASSRNLAGYSPLHF. In nucleotides, the CDR3 is TGTGCCAGCAGCCGTAATTTGGCAGGGTACTCACCCCTCCACTTT.

The CDR3 here is CASSFFQGFSYEQYF. In DNA form, the CDR3 reads TGTGCCAGCAGCTTCTTCCAGGGGTTCTCCTACGAGCAGTACTTC. The chain carries TRBV5-5 and TRBJ2-7, with a tentative D call TRBD1 (6 bases). Trimming shortened V by 2 bases and J by 0 bases, and 12 bases separated the two germline ends. The CDR3 runs 15 residues. CDR1 is SGHKS and CDR2 is YYEKEE in the germline V gene (reference sequence).

V gene TRBV18 combines with J gene TRBJ2-1; the match to TRBD2 covers 8 bases. The CDR3 runs 19 residues. V shed 1 base and J 0 bases; nucleotides not matched to a gene: 11. The germline V gene has CDR1 KGHSH and CDR2 LQKENI. CDR3 sequence (DNA): TGTGCCAGCTCACCACGATCGAGCGGGGGTTACTACTCCTACAATGAGCAGTTCTTC. Translation: CASSPRSSGGYYSYNEQFF.

The rearrangement joins TRBV21-1 to TRBJ2-3; TRBD2 is the table's D call and was not checked against the DNA. TRBV21-1 is a pseudogene segment. The length of the CDR3 is 20 residues. CDR3 in DNA: TGTGCCAGCAGCAAGTGTGGGCTGTTTACCGGGAACATAGCGCCAGATACGCAGTATTTT. It encodes CASSKCGLFTGNIAPDTQYF.

The V call is TRBV7-2, the J call TRBJ2-1, with D maybe TRBD1 (6 bases). V lost 5 bases to trimming and J lost 8 bases, with 16 bases between them. Germline CDR1 and CDR2: SGHTA and FQGNSA. This CDR3 has 14 amino acids. CDR3 residues: CASSLPSRGHEQFF. The DNA of the CDR3 is TGTGCCAGCAGCCTCCCCAGCAGGGGCCATGAGCAGTTCTTC.

The chain is built from TRBV28 and TRBJ1-5, with TRBD1 identical over 10 bases. Per germline, CDR1 MDHEN and CDR2 SYDVKM. The V and J ends lost 4 bases and 1 base, in that order; junction bases with no gene match: 4. The CDR3 runs to 16 residues. The CDR3 DNA sequence: TGTGCCAGCAGTTACGGGACAGGGGAGAGCAATCAGCCCCAGCATTTT. It translates to CASSYGTGESNQPQHF.

The chain carries TRBV12-1 and TRBJ2-7; TRBD2 is the table's D call, not checked against the DNA. TRBV12-1 is reported as a pseudogene. The CDR3 contains 10 residues. The CDR3 here is CASPPDEQYF. The CDR3 DNA follows: TGTGCCAGTCCTCCGGACGAGCAGTACTTC.

The chain uses TRBV7-6 and TRBJ1-5; D is possibly TRBD1 (5 bases). Germline CDR1 SGHVS, CDR2 FNYEAQ. This CDR3 comprises 15 residues. Trimming left V 1 base short and J 7 bases short, with 14 bases between. The CDR3 DNA reads as TGTGCCAGCAGCTTAGACATAGGGGAGGGACAGCCCCAGCATTTT. Translated: CASSLDIGEGQPQHF.

The V and J genes are TRBV7-9 and TRBJ2-1, with 9 positions matching TRBD1. CDR3 length: 18 amino acids. Trimming took 5 bases from V and 0 from J; bases not matched to a gene: 11. Germline V gene lookup returns CDR1 SEHNR and CDR2 FQNEAQ (reference sequence). In DNA, the CDR3 is TGTGCCAGCAGCCCTACAGGGGGCGACTTGAGCTCCTACAATGAGCAGTTCTTC. Translating gives CASSPTGGDLSSYNEQFF.

This clone occurred a few times. This sequence joins TRBV27 and TRBJ2-7; 8 nucleotides agree with TRBD1. Germline V gives CDR1 MNHEY, CDR2 SMNVEV (reference sequence). Trimming removed 1 base from V and 2 bases from J; junction bases left unmatched: 4. The CDR3 sequence is 15 residues long. CDR3: CASSLYGQGAYEQYF. The CDR3 DNA is TGTGCCAGCAGTTTATACGGACAGGGAGCCTACGAGCAGTACTTC.

As DNA, the CDR3 is TGTGCCAGCAGCGACCAGCGGGGGGGATACACCGGGGAGCTGTTTTTT. Translated: CASSDQRGGYTGELFF. The chain is built from TRBV9 and TRBJ2-2, with TRBD2 identical over 10 bases. Germline loops: CDR1 SGDLS, CDR2 YYNGEE. This CDR3 contains 16 residues. V lost 3 bases to trimming and J lost 3 bases; unmatched junction nucleotides: 5.